A selection of T cell receptor beta chains follows, all from one sample in a study of human T cells and chemical hapten exposure. Each CDR3 protein gets one entry after TCRdb re-called the RACE reads with MiXCR. The data show 95,000 to 150,000 distinct CDR3 sequences, approximately 11% seen once. The source was whole blood, collected in connection with sensitization to the hapten diphenylcyclopropenone (DPC). The receptors were gathered from a woman between 50 and 59 years old with alopecia areata. Some clones in this sample may be carry-over from other donors' samples. Both conserved end residues are part of each CDR3. D genes are given only for firm matches. Not every row has a clone size; where given, it reads once, few, many or a size class.

d_call j_call clone_size v_call cdr3_aa cdr3_nt
. TRBJ2-5 few TRBV20-1 CSARDSPLQETQYF TGCAGTGCTAGAGATTCCCCCCTACAAGAGACCCAGTACTTC
. TRBJ2-3 many TRBV12-3/TRBV12-4 CASSLGSTDTQYF TGTGCCAGCAGTTTAGGTAGCACAGATACGCAGTATTTT
. TRBJ1-1 few TRBV27 CASSLNKPNTEAFF TGTGCCAGCAGTTTGAATAAACCGAACACTGAAGCTTTCTTT
. TRBJ1-6 few TRBV5-1 CASSLAGGDYNSPLHF TGCGCCAGCAGCTTGGCCGGGGGCGATTATAATTCACCCCTCCACTTT
TRBD2 TRBJ2-1 many TRBV28 CASSLGTSGSYEQFF TGTGCCAGCAGTTTAGGGACTAGCGGGAGCTATGAGCAGTTCTTC
. TRBJ1-2 . TRBV11-2 CASSLGGAMDGYTF TGTGCCAGCAGCTTAGGGGGGGCAATGGATGGCTACACCTTC
. TRBJ2-1 many TRBV6-2/TRBV6-3 CASSYLPKTYNEQFF TGTGCCAGCAGTTACCTCCCTAAAACCTACAATGAGCAGTTCTTC
TRBD1 TRBJ1-2 . TRBV6-2/TRBV6-3 CASSYHPGQGDGYTF TGTGCCAGCAGTTACCATCCGGGACAGGGGGACGGCTACACCTTC
. TRBJ2-5 few TRBV3-1 CASSPDLARETQYF TGTGCCAGCAGCCCTGATTTGGCCCGAGAGACCCAGTACTTC
TRBD2 TRBJ2-3 . TRBV12-3/TRBV12-4 CASSMGLAGELYF TGTGCCAGCAGCATGGGACTAGCGGGGGAACTGTATTTT
. TRBJ2-1 few TRBV6-1 CASSERGQAEAYNEQFF TGTGCCAGCAGTGAACGGGGCCAGGCGGAGGCCTACAATGAGCAGTTCTTC
. TRBJ1-2 . TRBV12-3/TRBV12-4 CASTETDYGYTF TGTGCCAGCACCGAGACAGACTATGGCTACACCTTC
. TRBJ2-7 many TRBV20-1 CSAAEGGGPTEQYF TGCAGTGCTGCAGAGGGGGGGGGGCCGACCGAGCAGTACTTC
TRBD1 TRBJ2-7 few TRBV4-1 CASSHVFRDRNSYEQYF TGCGCCAGCAGCCACGTATTCCGGGACAGGAACTCCTACGAGCAGTACTTC
. TRBJ2-1 many TRBV9 CASSVGPDGGGLYNEQFF TGTGCCAGCAGCGTAGGGCCCGATGGGGGGGGCCTCTACAATGAGCAGTTCTTC
. TRBJ2-2 many TRBV29-1 CSVDLEGTGELFF TGCAGCGTTGACCTAGAAGGGACCGGGGAGCTGTTTTTT
TRBD2 TRBJ2-7 . TRBV28 CASSPEIAGRYEQYF TGTGCCAGCAGTCCCGAGATAGCGGGAAGGTACGAGCAGTACTTC
TRBD1 TRBJ1-4 few TRBV27 CASSSPGTGYEKLFF TGTGCCAGCAGTTCTCCGGGGACAGGGTATGAAAAACTGTTTTTT
. TRBJ1-4 . TRBV28 CASSSGLKDEKLFF TGTGCCAGCAGTTCCGGGTTAAAGGATGAAAAACTGTTTTTT